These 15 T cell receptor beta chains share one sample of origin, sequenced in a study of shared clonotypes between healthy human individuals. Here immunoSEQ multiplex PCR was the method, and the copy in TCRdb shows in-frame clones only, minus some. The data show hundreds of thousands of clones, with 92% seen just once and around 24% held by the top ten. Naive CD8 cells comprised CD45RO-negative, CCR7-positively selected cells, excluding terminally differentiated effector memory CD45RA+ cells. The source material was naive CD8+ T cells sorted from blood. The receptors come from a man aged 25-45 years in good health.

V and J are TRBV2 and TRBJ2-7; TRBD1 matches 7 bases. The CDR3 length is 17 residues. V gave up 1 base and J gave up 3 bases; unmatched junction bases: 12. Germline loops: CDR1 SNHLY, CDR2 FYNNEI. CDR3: CASSEGVPGQSYYEQYF. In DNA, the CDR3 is TGTGCCAGCAGTGAAGGGGTACCGGGACAGAGTTACTACGAGCAGTACTTC.

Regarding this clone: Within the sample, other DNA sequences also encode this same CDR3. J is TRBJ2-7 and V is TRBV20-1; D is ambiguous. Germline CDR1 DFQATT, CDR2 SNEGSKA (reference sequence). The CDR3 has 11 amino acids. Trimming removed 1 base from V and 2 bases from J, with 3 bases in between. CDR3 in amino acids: CSARVTYEQYF. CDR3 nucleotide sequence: TGCAGTGCTAGAGTCACCTACGAGCAGTACTTC.

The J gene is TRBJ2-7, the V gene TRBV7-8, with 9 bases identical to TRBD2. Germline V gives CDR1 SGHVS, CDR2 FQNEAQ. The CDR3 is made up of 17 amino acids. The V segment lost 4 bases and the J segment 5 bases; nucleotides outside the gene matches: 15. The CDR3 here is CASSSPDAGGPTDEQYF. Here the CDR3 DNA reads TGTGCCAGCAGCTCCCCCGATGCGGGAGGGCCTACGGACGAGCAGTACTTC.

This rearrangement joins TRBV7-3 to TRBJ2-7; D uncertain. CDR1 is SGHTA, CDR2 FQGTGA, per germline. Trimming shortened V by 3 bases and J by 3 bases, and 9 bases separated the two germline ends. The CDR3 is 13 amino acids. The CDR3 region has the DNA TGTGCCAGCAGCTTCTACGTCGGCTACGAGCAGTACTTC. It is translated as CASSFYVGYEQYF.

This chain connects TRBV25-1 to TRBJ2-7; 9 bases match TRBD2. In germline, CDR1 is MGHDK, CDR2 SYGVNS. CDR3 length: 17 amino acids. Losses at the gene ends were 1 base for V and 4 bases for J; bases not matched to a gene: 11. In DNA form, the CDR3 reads TGTGCCAGCAGTGAATCTCCCTTTAGCGGGAGTAGGTACGAGCAGTACTTC. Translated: CASSESPFSGSRYEQYF.

The CDR3 nucleotides read TGTGCCAGCCAAGAAGCACCTCCGAACACTGAAGCTTTCTTT. Translating it yields CASQEAPPNTEAFF. The chain couples TRBV19 to TRBJ1-1, with unresolved D. The germline V gene encodes CDR1 LNHDA and CDR2 SQIVND (reference sequence). The CDR3 is made up of 14 amino acids. Trimming took off 9 bases at V and 1 base at J, with 15 bases between the two ends.

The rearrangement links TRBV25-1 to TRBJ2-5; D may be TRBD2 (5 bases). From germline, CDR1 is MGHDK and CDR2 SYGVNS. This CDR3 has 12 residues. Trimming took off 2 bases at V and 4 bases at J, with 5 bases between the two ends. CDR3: CASSEEGETQYF. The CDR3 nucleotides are TGTGCCAGCAGTGAAGAGGGAGAGACCCAGTACTTC.

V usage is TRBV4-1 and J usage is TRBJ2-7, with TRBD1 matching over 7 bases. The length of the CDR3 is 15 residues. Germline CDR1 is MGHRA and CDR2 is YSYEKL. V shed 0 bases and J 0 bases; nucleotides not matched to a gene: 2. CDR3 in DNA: TGCGCCAGCAGCCAAGAGACAGGGAGCTCCTACGAGCAGTACTTC. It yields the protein CASSQETGSSYEQYF.

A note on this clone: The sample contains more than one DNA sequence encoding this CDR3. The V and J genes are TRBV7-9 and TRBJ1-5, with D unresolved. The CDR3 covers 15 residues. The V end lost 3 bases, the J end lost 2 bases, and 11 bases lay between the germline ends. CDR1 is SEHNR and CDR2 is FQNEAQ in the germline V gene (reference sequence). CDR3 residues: CASSFSGRGNQPQHF. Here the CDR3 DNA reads TGTGCCAGCAGCTTCTCGGGCCGCGGCAATCAGCCCCAGCATTTT.

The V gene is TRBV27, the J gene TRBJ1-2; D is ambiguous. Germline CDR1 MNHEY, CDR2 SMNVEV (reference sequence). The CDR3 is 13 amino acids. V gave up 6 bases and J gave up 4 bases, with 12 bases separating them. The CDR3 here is CASSSGAGYGYTF. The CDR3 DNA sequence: TGTGCCAGCAGCTCAGGAGCGGGCTATGGCTACACCTTC.

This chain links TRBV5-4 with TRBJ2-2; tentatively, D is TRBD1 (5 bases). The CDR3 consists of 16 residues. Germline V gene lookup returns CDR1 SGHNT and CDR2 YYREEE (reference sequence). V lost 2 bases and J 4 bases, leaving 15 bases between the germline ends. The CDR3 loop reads CASSFPGILSTGELFF. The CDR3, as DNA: TGTGCCAGCAGCTTTCCAGGGATATTGAGCACCGGGGAGCTGTTTTTT.

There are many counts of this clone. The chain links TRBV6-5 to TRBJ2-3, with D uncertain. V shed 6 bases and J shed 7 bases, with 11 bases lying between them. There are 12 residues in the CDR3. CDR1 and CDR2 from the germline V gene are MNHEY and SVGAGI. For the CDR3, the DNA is TGTGCCAGCAGAAGTTTGGGATATACGCAGTATTTT. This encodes CASRSLGYTQYF.

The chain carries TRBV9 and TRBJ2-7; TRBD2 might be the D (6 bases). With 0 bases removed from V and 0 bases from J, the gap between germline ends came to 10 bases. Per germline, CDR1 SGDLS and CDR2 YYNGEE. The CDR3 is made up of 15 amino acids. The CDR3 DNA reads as TGTGCCAGCAGCGTAGAAGGACTACCCTCCTACGAGCAGTACTTC. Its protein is CASSVEGLPSYEQYF.

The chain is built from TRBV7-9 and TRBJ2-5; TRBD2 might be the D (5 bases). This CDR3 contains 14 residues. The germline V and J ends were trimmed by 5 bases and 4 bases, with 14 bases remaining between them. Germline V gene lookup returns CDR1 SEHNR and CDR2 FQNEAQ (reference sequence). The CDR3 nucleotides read TGTGCCAGCAGCCCCGGGGTCTCAGCAGAGACCCAGTACTTC. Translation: CASSPGVSAETQYF.

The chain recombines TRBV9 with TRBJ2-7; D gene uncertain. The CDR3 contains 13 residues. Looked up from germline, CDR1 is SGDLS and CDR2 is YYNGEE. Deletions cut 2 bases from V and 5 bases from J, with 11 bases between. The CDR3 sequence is CASSVTSRDEQYF. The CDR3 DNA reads TGTGCCAGCAGCGTCACGTCCCGAGACGAGCAGTACTTC.